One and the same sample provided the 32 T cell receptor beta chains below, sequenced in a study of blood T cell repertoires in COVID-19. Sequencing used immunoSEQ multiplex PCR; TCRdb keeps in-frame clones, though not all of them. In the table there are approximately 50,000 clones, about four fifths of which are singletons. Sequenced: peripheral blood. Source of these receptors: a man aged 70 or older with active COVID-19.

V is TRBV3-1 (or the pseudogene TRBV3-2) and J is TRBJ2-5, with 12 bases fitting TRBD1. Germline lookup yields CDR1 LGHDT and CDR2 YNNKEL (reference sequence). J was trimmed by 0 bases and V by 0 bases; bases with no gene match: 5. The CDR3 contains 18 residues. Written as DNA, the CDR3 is TGTGCCAGCAGCCAAGATAGGGGGACAGGGGGCTACCAAGAGACCCAGTACTTC. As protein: CASSQDRGTGGYQETQYF.

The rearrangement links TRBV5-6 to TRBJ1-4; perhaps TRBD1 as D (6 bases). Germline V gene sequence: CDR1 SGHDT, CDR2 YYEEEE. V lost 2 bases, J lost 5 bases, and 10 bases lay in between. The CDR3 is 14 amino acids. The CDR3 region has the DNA TGTGCCAGCAGCTTTCAGGGGTTGAATGAAAAACTGTTTTTT. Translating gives CASSFQGLNEKLFF.

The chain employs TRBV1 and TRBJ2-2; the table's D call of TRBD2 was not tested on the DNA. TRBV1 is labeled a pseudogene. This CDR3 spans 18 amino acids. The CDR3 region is CTSSQDPTSGRNTGELFF. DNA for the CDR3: TGCACCAGCAGCCAAGATCCGACTAGCGGGAGGAACACCGGGGAGCTGTTTTTT.

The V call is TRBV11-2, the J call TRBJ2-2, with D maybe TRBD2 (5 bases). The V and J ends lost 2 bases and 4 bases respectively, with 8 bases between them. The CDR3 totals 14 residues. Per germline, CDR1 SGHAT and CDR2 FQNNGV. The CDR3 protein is CASSLLGVTGELFF. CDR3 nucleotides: TGTGCCAGCAGCTTACTCGGGGTCACCGGGGAGCTGTTTTTT. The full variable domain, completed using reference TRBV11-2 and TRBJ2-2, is EAGVAQSPRYKIIEKRQSVAFWCNPISGHATLYWYQQILGQGPKLLIQFQNNGVVDDSQLPKDRFSAERLKGVDSTLKIQPAKLEDSAVYLCASSLLGVTGELFFGEGSRLTVL.

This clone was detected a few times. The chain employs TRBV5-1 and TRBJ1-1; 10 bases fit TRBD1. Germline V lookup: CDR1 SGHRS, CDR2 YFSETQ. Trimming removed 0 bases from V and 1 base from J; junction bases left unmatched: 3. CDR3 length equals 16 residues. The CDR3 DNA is TGCGCCAGCAGCTTGGACGGGACAGGGGCGAACACTGAAGCTTTCTTT. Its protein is CASSLDGTGANTEAFF.

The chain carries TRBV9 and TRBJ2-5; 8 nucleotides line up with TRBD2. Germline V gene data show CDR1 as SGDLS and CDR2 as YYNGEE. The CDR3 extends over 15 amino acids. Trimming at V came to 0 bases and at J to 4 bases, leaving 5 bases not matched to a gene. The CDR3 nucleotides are TGTGCCAGCAGCGTAGACAGCGGGAGAGGAGAGACCCAGTACTTC. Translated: CASSVDSGRGETQYF.

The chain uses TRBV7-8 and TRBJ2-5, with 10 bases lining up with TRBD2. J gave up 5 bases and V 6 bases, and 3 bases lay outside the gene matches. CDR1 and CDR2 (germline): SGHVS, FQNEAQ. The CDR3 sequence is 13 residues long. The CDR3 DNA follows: TGTGCCAGCAGGCTAGCGGGAGCGGAGACCCAGTACTTC. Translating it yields CASRLAGAETQYF.

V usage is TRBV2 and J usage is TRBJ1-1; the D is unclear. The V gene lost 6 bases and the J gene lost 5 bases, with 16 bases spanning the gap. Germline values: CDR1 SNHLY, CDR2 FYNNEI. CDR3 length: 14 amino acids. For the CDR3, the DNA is TGTGCCAGCAGCCGCGACTTTCCGCGAACTGAAGCTTTCTTT. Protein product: CASSRDFPRTEAFF.

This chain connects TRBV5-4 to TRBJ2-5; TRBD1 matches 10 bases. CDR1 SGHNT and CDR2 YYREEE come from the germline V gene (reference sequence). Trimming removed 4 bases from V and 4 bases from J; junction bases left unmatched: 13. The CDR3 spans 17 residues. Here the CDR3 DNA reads TGTGCCAGCAGCCTACCAAAGACAGGGGGCAAGGGAGAGACCCAGTACTTC. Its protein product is CASSLPKTGGKGETQYF.

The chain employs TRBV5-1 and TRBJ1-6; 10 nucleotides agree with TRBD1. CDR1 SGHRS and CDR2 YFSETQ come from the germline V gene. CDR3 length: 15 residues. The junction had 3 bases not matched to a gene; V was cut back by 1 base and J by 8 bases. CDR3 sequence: CASSLLGTGDSPLHF. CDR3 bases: TGCGCCAGCAGCTTGCTCGGGACAGGGGATTCACCCCTCCACTTT. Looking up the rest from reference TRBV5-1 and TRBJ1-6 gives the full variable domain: KAGVTQTPRYLIKTRGQQVTLSCSPISGHRSVSWYQQTPGQGLQFLFEYFSETQRNKGNFPGRFSGRQFSNSRSEMNVSTLELGDSALYLCASSLLGTGDSPLHFGNGTRLTVT.

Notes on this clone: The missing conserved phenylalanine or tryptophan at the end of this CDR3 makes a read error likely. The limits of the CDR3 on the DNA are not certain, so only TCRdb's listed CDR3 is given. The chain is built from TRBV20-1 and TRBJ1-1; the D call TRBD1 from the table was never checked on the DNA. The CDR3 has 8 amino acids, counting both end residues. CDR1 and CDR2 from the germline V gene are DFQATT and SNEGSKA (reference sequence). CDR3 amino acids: CSARLGAS.

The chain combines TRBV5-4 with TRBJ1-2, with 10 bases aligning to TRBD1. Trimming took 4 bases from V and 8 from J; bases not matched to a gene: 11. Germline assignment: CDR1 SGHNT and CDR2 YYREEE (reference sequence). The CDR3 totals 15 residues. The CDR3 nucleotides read TGTGCCAGCAGCCTATGGGACAGGGGACGAGAGGGCTACACCTTC. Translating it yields CASSLWDRGREGYTF.

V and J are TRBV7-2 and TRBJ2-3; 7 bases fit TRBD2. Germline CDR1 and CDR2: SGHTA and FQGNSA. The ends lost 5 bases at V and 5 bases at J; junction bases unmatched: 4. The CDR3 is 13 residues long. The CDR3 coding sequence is TGTGCCAGCAGCGGGAGGGCCGGAGATACGCAGTATTTT. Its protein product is CASSGRAGDTQYF.

The CDR3 region is CASSPLVGRGPHTGELFF. CDR3 in DNA: TGTGCCAGCAGCCCACTGGTGGGCAGGGGGCCTCACACCGGGGAGCTGTTTTTT. This chain joins TRBV7-9 and TRBJ2-2, with 8 bases matching TRBD1. The V segment lost 5 bases and the J segment 3 bases; nucleotides outside the gene matches: 14. Germline V gene sequence: CDR1 SEHNR, CDR2 FQNEAQ (reference sequence). The CDR3 runs 18 residues.

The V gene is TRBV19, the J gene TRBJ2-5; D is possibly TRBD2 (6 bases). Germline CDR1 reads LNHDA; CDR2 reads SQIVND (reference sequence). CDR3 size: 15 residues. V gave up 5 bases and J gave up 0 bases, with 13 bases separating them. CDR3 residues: CASSSIRGDQETQYF. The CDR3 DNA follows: TGTGCCAGTAGTTCGATTCGCGGGGACCAAGAGACCCAGTACTTC. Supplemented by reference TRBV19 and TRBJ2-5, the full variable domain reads DGGITQSPKYLFRKEGQNVTLSCEQNLNHDAMYWYRQDPGQGLRLIYYSQIVNDFQKGDIAEGYSVSREKKESFPLTVTSAQKNPTAFYLCASSSIRGDQETQYFGPGTRLLVL.

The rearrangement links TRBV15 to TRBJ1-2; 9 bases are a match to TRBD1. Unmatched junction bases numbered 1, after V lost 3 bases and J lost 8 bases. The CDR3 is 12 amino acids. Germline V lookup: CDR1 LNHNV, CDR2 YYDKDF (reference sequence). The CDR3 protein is CATSRDRGGYTF. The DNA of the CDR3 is TGTGCCACCAGCAGGGACAGGGGAGGCTACACCTTC.

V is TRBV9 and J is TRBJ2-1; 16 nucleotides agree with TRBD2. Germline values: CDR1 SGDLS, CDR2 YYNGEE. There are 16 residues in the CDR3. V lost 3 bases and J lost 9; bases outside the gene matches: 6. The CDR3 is CASSEGLAGGRAEQFF. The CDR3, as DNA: TGTGCCAGCAGCGAGGGACTAGCGGGAGGGCGGGCTGAGCAGTTCTTC. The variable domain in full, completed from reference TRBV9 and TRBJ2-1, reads DSGVTQTPKHLITATGQRVTLRCSPRSGDLSVYWYQQSLDQGLQFLIQYYNGEERAKGNILERFSAQQFPDLHSELNLSSLELGDSALYFCASSEGLAGGRAEQFFGPGTRLTVL.

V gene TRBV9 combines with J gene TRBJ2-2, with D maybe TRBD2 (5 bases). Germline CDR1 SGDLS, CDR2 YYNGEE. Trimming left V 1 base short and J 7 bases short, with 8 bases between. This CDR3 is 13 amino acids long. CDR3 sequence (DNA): TGTGCCAGCAGCGTACGAAGCGGCGGGGAGCTGTTTTTT. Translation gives CASSVRSGGELFF.

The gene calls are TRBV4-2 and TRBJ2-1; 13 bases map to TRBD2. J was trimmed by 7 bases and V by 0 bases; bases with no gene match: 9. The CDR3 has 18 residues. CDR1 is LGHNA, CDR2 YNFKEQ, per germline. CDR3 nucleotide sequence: TGTGCCAGCAGCCAAGATCGGTTGAGGACTAGCGGGAGTAATGAGCAGTTCTTC. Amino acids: CASSQDRLRTSGSNEQFF.

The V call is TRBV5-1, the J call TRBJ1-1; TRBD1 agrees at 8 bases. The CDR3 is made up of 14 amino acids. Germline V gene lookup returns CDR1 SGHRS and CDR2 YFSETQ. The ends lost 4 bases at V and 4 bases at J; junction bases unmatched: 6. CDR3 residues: CASSLTGEITEAFF. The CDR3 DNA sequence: TGCGCCAGCAGCCTGACAGGGGAGATCACTGAAGCTTTCTTT.

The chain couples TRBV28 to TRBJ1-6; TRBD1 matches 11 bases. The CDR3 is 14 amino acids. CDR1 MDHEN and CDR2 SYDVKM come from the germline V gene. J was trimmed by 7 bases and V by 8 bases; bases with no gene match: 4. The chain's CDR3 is CASGGQGGNSPLHF. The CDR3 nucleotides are TGTGCCAGCGGGGGACAGGGGGGAAATTCACCCCTCCACTTT.

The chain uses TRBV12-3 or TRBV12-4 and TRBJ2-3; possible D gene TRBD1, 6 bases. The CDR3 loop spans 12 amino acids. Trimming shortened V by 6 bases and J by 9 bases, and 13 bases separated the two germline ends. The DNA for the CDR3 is TGTGCCAGCAGCCTTAACAGGGTGACGCAGTATTTT. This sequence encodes CASSLNRVTQYF.

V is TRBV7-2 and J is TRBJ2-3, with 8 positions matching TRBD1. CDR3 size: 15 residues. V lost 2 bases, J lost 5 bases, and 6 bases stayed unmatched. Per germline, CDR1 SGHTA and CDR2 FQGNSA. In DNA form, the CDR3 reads TGTGCCAGCAGCTTAATGCAGGGGGCTAGAGATACGCAGTATTTT. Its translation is CASSLMQGARDTQYF.

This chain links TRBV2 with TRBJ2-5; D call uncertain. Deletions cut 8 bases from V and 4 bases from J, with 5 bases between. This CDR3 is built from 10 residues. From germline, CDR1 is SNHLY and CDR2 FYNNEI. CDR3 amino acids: CASSRETQYF. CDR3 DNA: TGTGCCAGCTCTAGAGAGACCCAGTACTTC.

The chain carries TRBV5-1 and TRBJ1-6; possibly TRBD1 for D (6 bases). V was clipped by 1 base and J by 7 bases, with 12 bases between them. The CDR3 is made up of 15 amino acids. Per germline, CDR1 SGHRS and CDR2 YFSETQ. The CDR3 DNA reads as TGCGCCAGCAGCTTGTCAGGGGATCTCAATTCACCCCTCCACTTT. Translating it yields CASSLSGDLNSPLHF.

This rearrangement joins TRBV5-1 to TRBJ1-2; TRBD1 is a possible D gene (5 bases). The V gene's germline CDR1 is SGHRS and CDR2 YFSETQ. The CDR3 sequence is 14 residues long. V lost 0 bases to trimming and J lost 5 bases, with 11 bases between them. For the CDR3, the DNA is TGCGCCAGCAGCTTGGATCAGGGATTTTATGGCTACACCTTC. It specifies CASSLDQGFYGYTF. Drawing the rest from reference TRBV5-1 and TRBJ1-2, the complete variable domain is KAGVTQTPRYLIKTRGQQVTLSCSPISGHRSVSWYQQTPGQGLQFLFEYFSETQRNKGNFPGRFSGRQFSNSRSEMNVSTLELGDSALYLCASSLDQGFYGYTFGSGTRLTVV.

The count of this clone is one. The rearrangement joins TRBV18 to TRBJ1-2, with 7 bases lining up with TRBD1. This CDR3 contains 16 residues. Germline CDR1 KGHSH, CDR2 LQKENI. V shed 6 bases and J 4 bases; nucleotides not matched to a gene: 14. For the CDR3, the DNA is TGTGCCAGCTCTCTTGAGGAGGGGGCTCGAGCCTATGGCTACACCTTC. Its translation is CASSLEEGARAYGYTF.

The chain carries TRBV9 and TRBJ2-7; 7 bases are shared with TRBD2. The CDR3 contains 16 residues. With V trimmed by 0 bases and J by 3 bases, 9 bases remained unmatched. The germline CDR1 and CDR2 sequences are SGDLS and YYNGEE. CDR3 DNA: TGTGCCAGCAGCGTAGGTGGAGCGGGAACAGTCTACGAGCAGTACTTC. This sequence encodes CASSVGGAGTVYEQYF.

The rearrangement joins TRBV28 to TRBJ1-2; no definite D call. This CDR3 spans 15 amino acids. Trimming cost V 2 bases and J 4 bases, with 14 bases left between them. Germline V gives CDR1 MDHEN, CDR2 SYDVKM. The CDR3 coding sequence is TGTGCCAGCAGTTTAACAGCCCAAGGAAGCTATGGCTACACCTTC. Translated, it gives CASSLTAQGSYGYTF.

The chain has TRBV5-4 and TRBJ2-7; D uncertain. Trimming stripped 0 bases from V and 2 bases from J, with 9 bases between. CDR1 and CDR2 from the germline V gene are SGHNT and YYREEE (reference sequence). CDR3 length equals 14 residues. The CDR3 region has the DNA TGTGCCAGCAGCTTGGGGGCAGACACCTACGAGCAGTACTTC. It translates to CASSLGADTYEQYF.

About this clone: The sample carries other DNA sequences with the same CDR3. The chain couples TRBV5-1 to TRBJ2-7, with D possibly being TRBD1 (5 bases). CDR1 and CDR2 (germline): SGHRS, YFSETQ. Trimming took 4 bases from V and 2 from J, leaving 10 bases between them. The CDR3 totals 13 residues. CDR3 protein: CASSLGPAYEQYF. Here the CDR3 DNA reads TGCGCCAGCAGCCTGGGGCCTGCCTACGAGCAGTACTTC.

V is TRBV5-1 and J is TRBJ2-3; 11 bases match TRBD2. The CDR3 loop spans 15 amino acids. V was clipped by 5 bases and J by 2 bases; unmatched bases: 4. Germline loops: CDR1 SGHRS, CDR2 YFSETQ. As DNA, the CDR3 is TGCGCCAGCAGTTTTAGCGGGAGGGCCACAGATACGCAGTATTTT. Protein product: CASSFSGRATDTQYF.